This T cell receptor beta chain was observed in a study of CD4+ T cells in melanoma. The protocol was immunoSEQ multiplex PCR, while the TCRdb copy is restricted to in-frame clones and leaves out a portion. The sample consists of fewer than 20,000 clones, over 70% of them appearing once. Judged by abundance, this clone is medium-sized. Sequencing was done on a sample of cells from a culture (not recorded whether cultured in vitro). The sequence was obtained from a human donor with melanoma.

In nucleotides, the CDR3 is TGTGCCAGCAGCCGATCCTCAGCGGGGGGCCTGTCGGATACGCAGTATTTT. Protein: CASSRSSAGGLSDTQYF. The chain uses TRBV4-2 and TRBJ2-3, with TRBD2 matching over 9 bases. CDR3 length: 17 amino acids. J lost 6 bases, V lost 4 bases, and 14 bases had no gene match. CDR1 LGHNA and CDR2 YNFKEQ come from the germline V gene.